Listed here is a single T cell receptor beta chain. Its antigen remains unknown. The record originates from a study of chemoradiotherapy in HPV16-positive cancers. Study-level findings and limits: Candidate HPV-specific clones and E7-related TCR motifs grew in tumor during treatment.

V shed 6 bases and J shed 0 bases, with 12 bases lying between them. The CDR3 totals 14 residues. CDR1 and CDR2 (germline): SGHRS, YFSETQ. Produced via immunoSEQ multiplex PCR; TCRdb's table is partial and in-frame only. The repertoire consists of roughly 20,000 clones, with 84% occurring once and the leading ten covering around 3.8%. The chain carries TRBV5-1 and TRBJ2-5; a weak D match, TRBD2 (6 bases). The sample in question was blood, obtained from a patient who underwent chemoradiotherapy. The receptor was derived from a human donor with HPV-associated anogenital cancer. The CDR3 region is CASKFWTNQETQYF. CDR3 nucleotides: TGCGCCAGCAAATTCTGGACTAACCAAGAGACCCAGTACTTC.